A single sample is the source of the 6 T cell receptor beta chains below, sequenced in a study of OX40 agonist ivuxolimab in advanced cancers. Produced via immunoSEQ multiplex PCR; TCRdb's table is partial and in-frame only. The sample carries 60,000 to 90,000 clones, approximately 82% recorded once. The material sequenced was CD4+ or CD8+ T cells sorted from blood, taken in a trial of the OX40 agonist ivuxolimab. Receptors originate from an adult with an advanced solid tumor such as melanoma, head and neck, liver or kidney cancer.

The rearrangement uses TRBV7-9 and TRBJ1-2, with TRBD1 identical over 8 bases. This CDR3 has 13 amino acids. Germline V gene data show CDR1 as SEHNR and CDR2 as FQNEAQ (reference sequence). The junction had 5 bases not matched to a gene; V was cut back by 5 bases and J by 6 bases. DNA for the CDR3: TGTGCCAGCAGCCTCCGACAGGGGAATGGCTACACCTTC. This encodes CASSLRQGNGYTF.

The J gene is TRBJ2-7, the V gene TRBV11-3; 13 positions match TRBD2. The germline V gene encodes CDR1 SGHNT and CDR2 YENEEA. J lost 7 bases, V lost 5 bases, and 8 bases had no gene match. CDR3 length equals 15 residues. The chain's CDR3 is CASSVNPGLAGEQYF. The CDR3, as DNA: TGTGCCAGCAGCGTAAATCCGGGACTAGCGGGAGAGCAGTACTTC.

The rearrangement links TRBV7-6 to TRBJ2-2, with 13 bases lining up with TRBD2. V was pared by 5 bases and J by 7 bases, with 7 bases of the junction left unmatched. The CDR3 is 16 residues long. Germline V gene sequence: CDR1 SGHVS, CDR2 FNYEAQ. The CDR3 DNA is TGTGCCAGCAGCATCGGGACTAGCGGGGCTAACGGGGAGCTGTTTTTT. Protein sequence: CASSIGTSGANGELFF.

The J gene is TRBJ2-5, the V gene TRBV4-2, with D possibly matching TRBD2 (6 bases). Germline V CDR1 and CDR2: LGHNA, YNFKEQ. The CDR3 spans 16 residues. The V gene lost 0 bases and the J gene lost 3 bases, with 14 bases spanning the gap. The CDR3 spells CASSQEGGGAKETQYF. The CDR3 DNA is TGTGCCAGCAGCCAAGAGGGCGGCGGGGCGAAAGAGACCCAGTACTTC.

In this sample, this clone turned up once. The V call is TRBV12-5, the J call TRBJ1-2, with TRBD1 identical over 9 bases. Germline lookup yields CDR1 LGHNT and CDR2 FRNRAP. There are 15 residues in the CDR3. The junction had 9 bases not matched to a gene; V was cut back by 7 bases and J by 3 bases. The CDR3 region is CASAMTGGEDYGYTF. The CDR3, as DNA: TGTGCTAGTGCCATGACAGGGGGTGAGGACTATGGCTACACCTTC.

The rearrangement uses TRBV6-5 and TRBJ1-1; D gene unclear. Trimming removed 4 bases at V and 8 bases at J, with 17 bases between. The CDR3 extends over 14 amino acids. In germline, CDR1 is MNHEY, CDR2 SVGAGI. In DNA form, the CDR3 reads TGTGCCAGCAGTTCCCTTAGCCCCCCGACGGAAGCTTTCTTT. Its translation: CASSSLSPPTEAFF.